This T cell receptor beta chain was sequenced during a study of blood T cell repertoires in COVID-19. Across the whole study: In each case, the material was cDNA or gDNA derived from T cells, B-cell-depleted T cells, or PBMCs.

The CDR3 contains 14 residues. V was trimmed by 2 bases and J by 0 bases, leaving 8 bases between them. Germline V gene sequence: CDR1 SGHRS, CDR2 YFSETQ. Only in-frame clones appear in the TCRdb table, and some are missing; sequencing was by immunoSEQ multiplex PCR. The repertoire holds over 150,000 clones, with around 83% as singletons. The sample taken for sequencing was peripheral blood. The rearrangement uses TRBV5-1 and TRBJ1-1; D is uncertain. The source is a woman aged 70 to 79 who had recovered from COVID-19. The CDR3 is CASSFREVNTEAFF. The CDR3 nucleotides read TGCGCCAGCAGCTTTCGGGAAGTGAACACTGAAGCTTTCTTT.